The 18 T cell receptor delta chains listed next were all sequenced from one sample in a study of Vδ1+ human thymocytes. General study results and limits: Thymic TRG and TRD repertoires appeared highly polyclonal, with Gaussian CDR3 length distributions.

Sequences come from RNA converted to cDNA by reverse transcription. Pooled V-gene forward primers with one constant-region reverse primer generated the CDR3 amplicons by multiplex PCR. TCRdb fed the multiplex PCR reads to CATT. Of more than 50,000 delta-chain clones in the sample, less than 15% are singletons; the top ten hold about 0.35%. Their specific antigens are unknown. Material: Vdelta1+ gamma-delta thymocytes from the thymus. Subset of the sample: FACS-sorted CD3+ TCRalphabeta- TCRVdelta1+ TCRVdelta2- thymocytes. These receptor sequences come from a girl younger than two who had congenital heart surgery.

The gene calls are TRDV1 and TRDJ1; no clear D gene. The CDR3 consists of 17 residues. CDR1 is TSWWSYY, CDR2 QGS, per germline. Trimming stripped 1 base from V and 2 bases from J, with 17 bases between. The CDR3 region is CALGERATGQGTDKLIF. CDR3 bases: TGTGCTCTTGGGGAACGGGCAACGGGGCAGGGGACCGATAAACTCATCTTT.

The J gene is TRDJ1, the V gene TRDV1; TRDD3 matches at 8 bases. The CDR3 covers 18 residues. CDR1 is TSWWSYY and CDR2 is QGS in the germline V gene. Trimming took 0 bases from V and 3 from J; bases not matched to a gene: 12. The CDR3 region is CALGELSYPGDKSDKLIF. Written as DNA, the CDR3 is TGTGCTCTTGGGGAACTGTCCTACCCGGGGGATAAATCCGATAAACTCATCTTT.

This clone showed up just a few times. This chain links TRDV1 with TRDJ1; possible D gene TRDD3, 6 bases. V lost 0 bases to trimming and J lost 0 bases, with 17 bases between them. CDR1 TSWWSYY and CDR2 QGS come from the germline V gene. The CDR3 covers 18 residues. The CDR3, as DNA: TGTGCTCTTGGGGAACTAGGGGGAATCCCCCCGTACACCGATAAACTCATCTTT. Its protein product is CALGELGGIPPYTDKLIF.

V and J are TRDV1 and TRDJ1; possible D gene TRDD3, 5 bases. V lost 1 base and J 0 bases, leaving 30 bases between the germline ends. The CDR3 spans 22 residues. Germline V gene lookup returns CDR1 TSWWSYY and CDR2 QGS. CDR3 coding DNA: TGTGCTCTTGGGGAACCCCTAGCTTCGGGGGGTTTTTGGCACGATTACACCGATAAACTCATCTTT. It is translated as CALGEPLASGGFWHDYTDKLIF.

This clone was seen only a few times. J is TRDJ1 and V is TRDV1; D is perhaps TRDD2 or TRDD3 (5 bases each). V shed 1 base and J shed 0 bases, with 21 bases lying between them. This CDR3 is built from 19 residues. Per the germline V gene, CDR1 is TSWWSYY and CDR2 is QGS. The CDR3 bases are TGTGCTCTTGGGGAACCCTTCACGCGGGGGCCTCGCCACACCGATAAACTCATCTTT. Translating it yields CALGEPFTRGPRHTDKLIF.

This clone was seen a handful of times. J is TRDJ2 and V is TRDV1; D ambiguous. Germline assignment: CDR1 TSWWSYY and CDR2 QGS. The ends were cut back, 1 base at V and 0 bases at J, with 9 bases in the middle. The CDR3 runs to 16 residues. The CDR3 here is CALGERPDALTAQLFF. In nucleotides, the CDR3 is TGTGCTCTTGGGGAACGCCCCGACGCTTTGACAGCACAACTCTTCTTT.

This clone was detected a few times. The chain has TRDV1 and TRDJ1; perhaps TRDD2 as D (6 bases). V was shortened by 0 bases and J by 0 bases, with 23 bases between the two germline ends. The CDR3 consists of 20 residues. Germline V CDR1 and CDR2: TSWWSYY, QGS. The CDR3 spells CALGELLLRRDQFYTDKLIF. As DNA, the CDR3 is TGTGCTCTTGGGGAACTCCTCCTACGGAGGGATCAGTTCTACACCGATAAACTCATCTTT.

This clone was picked up a small number of times. The J gene is TRDJ1, the V gene TRDV1; 8 nucleotides agree with TRDD3. The CDR3 is made up of 18 amino acids. Germline loops: CDR1 TSWWSYY, CDR2 QGS. V lost 2 bases, J lost 8 bases, and 19 bases stayed unmatched. CDR3 residues: CALGEVSYSRIWGKKLIF. The CDR3 DNA follows: TGTGCTCTTGGGGAAGTCTCCTACTCAAGGATCTGGGGGAAGAAACTCATCTTT.

This clone was observed a few times. The chain carries TRDV1 and TRDJ1; 8 bases map to TRDD3. In germline, CDR1 is TSWWSYY, CDR2 QGS. The CDR3 runs to 19 residues. The trim removed 0 bases at V and 0 bases at J, leaving 12 bases unmatched. The CDR3 DNA follows: TGTGCTCTTGGGGAACTAGGGCGGAGCCTACTGGGGGACACCGATAAACTCATCTTT. Translating gives CALGELGRSLLGDTDKLIF.

The V call is TRDV1, the J call TRDJ1; a possible D gene is TRDD3 (5 bases). CDR1 TSWWSYY and CDR2 QGS come from the germline V gene. CDR3 length: 16 amino acids. The V end lost 0 bases, the J end lost 1 base, and 12 bases lay between the germline ends. CDR3 sequence reads: CALGELRGPCTDKLIF. The CDR3 nucleotides are TGTGCTCTTGGGGAACTCAGGGGACCGTGCACCGATAAACTCATCTTT.

The V and J genes are TRDV1 and TRDJ1; TRDD2 might be the D (5 bases). V lost 0 bases, J lost 8 bases, and 28 bases lay in between. This CDR3 has 19 amino acids. Germline V lookup: CDR1 TSWWSYY, CDR2 QGS. The CDR3 DNA reads as TGTGCTCTTGGGGAACTTCCCGTCCTATGGCCACCGACCCTACTAAAACTCATCTTT. As protein: CALGELPVLWPPTLLKLIF.

The rearrangement links TRDV1 to TRDJ1, with 11 bases fitting TRDD3. The germline CDR1 and CDR2 sequences are TSWWSYY and QGS. Trimming cost V 2 bases and J 0 bases; bases outside gene matches: 23. The CDR3 spans 23 residues. The CDR3 DNA reads as TGTGCTCTTGGGGAAGGGCGTAACTCCTACTGGGCTGGGGGATACAGGGACACCGATAAACTCATCTTT. Translation: CALGEGRNSYWAGGYRDTDKLIF.

About this clone itself: At one end the junction does not follow the germline gene, possibly because of a read error. The V and J genes are TRDV1 and TRDJ1; 10 nucleotides agree with TRDD3. The V gene's germline CDR1 is TSWWSYY and CDR2 QGS. The CDR3 has 22 residues. CDR3 sequence: CALGELTPPRLGGIRYTDKLIF. As DNA, the CDR3 is TGTGCTCTCGGGGAACTGACCCCCCCTCGATTGGGGGGGATACGTTACACCGATAAACTCATCTTT.

This clone has only a few counts. The chain uses TRDV1 and TRDJ1; 7 bases agree with TRDD3. CDR3 length: 19 amino acids. The V and J ends lost 4 bases and 0 bases, in that order; junction bases with no gene match: 17. The germline CDR1 and CDR2 sequences are TSWWSYY and QGS. CDR3 sequence reads: CALGGLMRGIHPYTDKLIF. In DNA form, the CDR3 reads TGTGCTCTTGGGGGTTTAATGAGAGGGATACACCCCTACACCGATAAACTCATCTTT.

This clone was counted between two and nine times. The rearrangement uses TRDV1 and TRDJ1; D gene ambiguous. The CDR3 totals 14 residues. Deletions cut 4 bases from V and 1 base from J, with 10 bases between. Germline CDR1 is TSWWSYY and CDR2 is QGS. CDR3 amino acids: CALGGRTTTDKLIF. Written as DNA, the CDR3 is TGTGCTCTTGGGGGTCGGACCACCACCGATAAACTCATCTTT.

This clone occurred a few times. The V gene is TRDV1, the J gene TRDJ1, with a weak D call TRDD3 (6 bases). The CDR3 is made up of 18 amino acids. The germline CDR1 and CDR2 sequences are TSWWSYY and QGS. V was clipped by 5 bases and J by 7 bases, with 29 bases between them. The CDR3 DNA follows: TGTGCTCTTGGGAAGGGGAACTATGGTCGGGGATTTTGGGTTAAACTCATCTTT. Translating gives CALGKGNYGRGFWVKLIF.

This clone was observed a handful of times. The chain uses TRDV1 and TRDJ1, with 11 bases that match TRDD3. Germline V gene data show CDR1 as TSWWSYY and CDR2 as QGS. V gave up 0 bases and J gave up 0 bases; unmatched junction bases: 6. This CDR3 is built from 18 residues. This chain's CDR3 is CALGELGLLGDNTDKLIF. In DNA form, the CDR3 reads TGTGCTCTTGGGGAACTTGGACTACTGGGGGATAACACCGATAAACTCATCTTT.

This clone has only a few counts. The V gene is TRDV1, the J gene TRDJ1; 12 bases fit TRDD3. CDR1 and CDR2 from the germline V gene are TSWWSYY and QGS. The V and J ends lost 5 bases and 1 base, in that order; junction bases with no gene match: 20. The CDR3 contains 21 residues. The CDR3 DNA is TGTGCTCTTGGGCTGAGGGGACTGGGGGATACCGGGTTCGACTTCACCGATAAACTCATCTTT. As protein: CALGLRGLGDTGFDFTDKLIF.